This T cell receptor (beta chain) was profiled in a study of sequential checkpoint blockade in melanoma. Here immunoSEQ multiplex PCR was the method, and the copy in TCRdb shows in-frame clones only, minus some. Here the sample spans some 15,000 clones, more than 85% being singletons. The treatment denotes: randomized to nivolumab then ipilimumab (arm A) or the reverse (arm B). The sequencing used CD8+ T cells sorted from blood (inferred from file names), collected from a patient given nivolumab and ipilimumab in sequence. This sequence was found in a human donor with melanoma.

CDR3 in amino acids: CASSYDRQGEDTEAFF. Written as DNA, the CDR3 is TGTGCCAGCAGTTACGACAGACAGGGCGAGGACACTGAAGCTTTCTTT. The chain couples TRBV6-5 to TRBJ1-1, with TRBD1 identical over 7 bases. There are 16 residues in the CDR3. Trimming removed 2 bases from V and 3 bases from J; junction bases left unmatched: 9. The germline V gene encodes CDR1 MNHEY and CDR2 SVGAGI.